The present T cell receptor beta chain was sequenced within a study of T cell responses to AZD1222 COVID-19 vaccine. Study-level points and caveats: Without day 14 samples, only post-peak T cell repertoires were studied. Across the whole spike, CD4 TCRs peaked at regions 160-218 and 743-854.

Details on this clone: Its antigen remains unknown.

Looked up from germline, CDR1 is LNHDA and CDR2 is SQIVND (reference sequence). V was pared by 6 bases and J by 2 bases, with 16 bases between. The CDR3 is made up of 15 amino acids. This table comes from immunoSEQ multiplex PCR, and its TCRdb copy is limited to in-frame clones, with some not included. The data hold around 110,000 clones, with approximately 93% observed a single time. The clonotype comes from an adult in good health. The rearrangement joins TRBV19 to TRBJ1-1; no clear D. The sequencing here drew on peripheral blood, taken on day 0 of AZD1222 vaccination. The CDR3 DNA sequence: TGTGCCAGTAGGCACGGTTCCCGGGGTAACACTGAAGCTTTCTTT. Its translation: CASRHGSRGNTEAFF.